The 4 T cell receptor beta chains presented below share a single source sample, sequenced in a study of T-cell reconstitution after alpha-beta-depleted transplantation in children listed by TCRdb under 2016. The meaning of the sample's treatment or condition label: allogeneic hematopoietic cell transplantation with graft depleted of TCRalphabeta T cells and CD19 B cells. The protocol used for the library was PCR. The sequencer listed for this sample is Illumina HiSeq 2500. TCR libraries were prepared with molecular barcoding, using unique molecular identifiers to normalize TCRbeta repertoire quantification. TCRdb redid the processing of the public reads, applying fastp at Q25 and MiXCR, and retained in-frame beta chains. Rows with a matching CDR3 protein are joined into one entry that keeps the most common DNA and genes. This sample comprises 700,000 to 850,000 distinct CDR3 sequences, around 15% of them detected only once. The top ten clonotypes cover around 5% of the sample.

The sample was PBMCs, mostly from graft donor cells, taken 360 days after TCRalphabeta/CD19-depleted stem cell transplant. The source is a male patient aged 5 to 17 who had a stem cell transplant for acute lymphoblastic leukemia, so the T cells may come from the graft donor.

V gene TRBV5-5 combines with J gene TRBJ2-3; D remains unclear. The CDR3 consists of 15 residues. The V gene lost 3 bases and the J gene lost 4 bases, with 15 bases spanning the gap. Germline values: CDR1 SGHKS, CDR2 YYEKEE (reference sequence). Here the CDR3 DNA reads TGTGCCAGCAGCTACTGGACGAGAAGAGCAGATACGCAGTATTTT. As protein: CASSYWTRRADTQYF.

This clonotype was seen repeatedly, ten times or more. V usage is TRBV11-2 and J usage is TRBJ2-1; either TRBD1 or TRBD2 may supply D (5 bases each). V was trimmed by 5 bases and J by 12 bases, leaving 20 bases between them. Germline V lookup: CDR1 SGHAT, CDR2 FQNNGV. The CDR3 spans 14 residues. The CDR3 sequence: CASSPLRGTIVQFF. CDR3 coding DNA: TGTGCCAGCAGCCCACTCCGGGGCACAATAGTGCAGTTCTTC.

This clonotype has a handful of counts. The chain recombines TRBV12-5 with TRBJ2-1; D ambiguous. V lost 0 bases and J 5 bases, leaving 2 bases between the germline ends. Germline CDR1 and CDR2: LGHNT and FRNRAP. This CDR3 is built from 12 residues. The chain's CDR3 is CASGLVNNEQFF. Written as DNA, the CDR3 is TGTGCTAGTGGTTTGGTAAACAATGAGCAGTTCTTC.

This clonotype was counted between two and nine times. This chain joins TRBV4-1 and TRBJ2-5, with 9 bases fitting TRBD2. The trim removed 0 bases at V and 2 bases at J, leaving 7 bases unmatched. This CDR3 has 17 amino acids. The germline CDR1 and CDR2 sequences are MGHRA and YSYEKL. CDR3 coding DNA: TGCGCCAGCAGCCAAGACTTAGCGGGAGAGGATCAAGAGACCCAGTACTTC. Translation: CASSQDLAGEDQETQYF.